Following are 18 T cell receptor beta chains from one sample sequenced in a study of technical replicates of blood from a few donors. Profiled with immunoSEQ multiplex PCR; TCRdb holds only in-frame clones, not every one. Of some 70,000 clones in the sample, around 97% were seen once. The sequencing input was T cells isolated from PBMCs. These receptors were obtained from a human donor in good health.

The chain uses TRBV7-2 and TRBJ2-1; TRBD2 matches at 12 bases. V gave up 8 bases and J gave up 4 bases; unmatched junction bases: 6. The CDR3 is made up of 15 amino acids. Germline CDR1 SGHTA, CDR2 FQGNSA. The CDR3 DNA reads TGTGCCAGCGTAGCCGGGACTAGCGGGTACAATGAGCAGTTCTTC. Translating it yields CASVAGTSGYNEQFF.

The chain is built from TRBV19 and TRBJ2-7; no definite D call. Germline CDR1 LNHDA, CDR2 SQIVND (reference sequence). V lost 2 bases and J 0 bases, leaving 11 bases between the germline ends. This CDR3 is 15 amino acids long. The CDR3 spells CASSIQPRSSYEQYF. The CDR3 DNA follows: TGTGCCAGTAGTATACAGCCGAGGAGCTCCTACGAGCAGTACTTC.

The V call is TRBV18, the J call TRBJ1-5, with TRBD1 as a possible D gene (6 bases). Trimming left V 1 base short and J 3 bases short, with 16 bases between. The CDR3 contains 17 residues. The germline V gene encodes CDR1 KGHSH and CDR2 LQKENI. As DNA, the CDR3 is TGTGCCAGCTCACCACGGGGGCAGCCGATTGTCAATCAGCCCCAGCATTTT. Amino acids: CASSPRGQPIVNQPQHF. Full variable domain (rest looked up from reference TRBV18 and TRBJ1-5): NAGVMQNPRHLVRRRGQEARLRCSPMKGHSHVYWYRQLPEEGLKFMVYLQKENIIDESGMPKERFSAEFPKEGPSILRIQQVVRGDSAAYFCASSPRGQPIVNQPQHFGDGTRLSIL.

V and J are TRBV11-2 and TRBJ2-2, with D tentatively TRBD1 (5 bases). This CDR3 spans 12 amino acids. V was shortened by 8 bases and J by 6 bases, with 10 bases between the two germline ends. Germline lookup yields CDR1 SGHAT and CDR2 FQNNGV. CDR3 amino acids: CASWEGAGELFF. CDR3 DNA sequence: TGTGCCAGCTGGGAAGGGGCCGGGGAGCTGTTTTTT. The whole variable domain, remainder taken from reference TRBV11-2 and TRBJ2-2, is EAGVAQSPRYKIIEKRQSVAFWCNPISGHATLYWYQQILGQGPKLLIQFQNNGVVDDSQLPKDRFSAERLKGVDSTLKIQPAKLEDSAVYLCASWEGAGELFFGEGSRLTVL.

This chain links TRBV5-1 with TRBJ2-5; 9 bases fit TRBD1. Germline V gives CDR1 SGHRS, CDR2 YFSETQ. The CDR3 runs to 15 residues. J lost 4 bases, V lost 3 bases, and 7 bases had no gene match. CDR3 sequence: CASSYRTGVRETQYF. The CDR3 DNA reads TGCGCCAGCAGCTATCGGACAGGGGTTAGAGAGACCCAGTACTTC.

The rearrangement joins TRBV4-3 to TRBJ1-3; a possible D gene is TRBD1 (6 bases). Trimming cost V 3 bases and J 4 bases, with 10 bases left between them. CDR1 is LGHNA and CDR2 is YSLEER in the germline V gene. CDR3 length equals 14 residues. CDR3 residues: CASSQDSFGNTIYF. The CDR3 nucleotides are TGCGCCAGCAGCCAGGACAGTTTCGGAAACACCATATATTTT.

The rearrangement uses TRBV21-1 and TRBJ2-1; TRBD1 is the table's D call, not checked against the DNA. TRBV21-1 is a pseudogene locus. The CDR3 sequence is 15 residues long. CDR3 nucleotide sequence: TGTGCCAGCAGCGCCCACAGAACCTTTTACAATGAGCAGTTCTTC. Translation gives CASSAHRTFYNEQFF.

The CDR3 DNA is TGCGCCAGCAGCCCGATAGCGGGGAGCTACGAGCAGTACTTC. Translating gives CASSPIAGSYEQYF. V and J are TRBV4-1 and TRBJ2-7; 8 bases agree with TRBD2. The ends lost 4 bases at V and 3 bases at J; junction bases unmatched: 5. CDR1 and CDR2 from the germline V gene are MGHRA and YSYEKL. This CDR3 is built from 14 residues.

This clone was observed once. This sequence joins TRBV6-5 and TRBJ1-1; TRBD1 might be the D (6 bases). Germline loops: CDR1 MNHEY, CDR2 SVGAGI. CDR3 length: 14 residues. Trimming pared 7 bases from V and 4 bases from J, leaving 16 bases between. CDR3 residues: CASTQGGVRTEAFF. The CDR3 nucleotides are TGTGCCAGCACCCAAGGGGGGGTGCGCACTGAAGCTTTCTTT.

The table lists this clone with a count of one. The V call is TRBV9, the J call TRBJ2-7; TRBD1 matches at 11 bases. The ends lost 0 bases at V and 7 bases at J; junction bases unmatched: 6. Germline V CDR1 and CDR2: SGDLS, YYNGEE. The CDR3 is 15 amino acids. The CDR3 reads CASSVEGQGAREQYF. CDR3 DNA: TGTGCCAGCAGCGTAGAAGGACAGGGGGCGAGGGAGCAGTACTTC. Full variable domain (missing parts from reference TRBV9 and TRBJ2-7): DSGVTQTPKHLITATGQRVTLRCSPRSGDLSVYWYQQSLDQGLQFLIQYYNGEERAKGNILERFSAQQFPDLHSELNLSSLELGDSALYFCASSVEGQGAREQYFGPGTRLTVT.

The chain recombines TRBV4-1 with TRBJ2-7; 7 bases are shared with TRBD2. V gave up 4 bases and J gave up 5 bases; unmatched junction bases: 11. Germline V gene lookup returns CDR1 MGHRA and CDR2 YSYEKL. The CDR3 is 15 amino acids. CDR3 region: CASSRSMGTKDEQYF. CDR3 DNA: TGCGCCAGCAGCCGCTCGATGGGGACTAAGGACGAGCAGTACTTC.

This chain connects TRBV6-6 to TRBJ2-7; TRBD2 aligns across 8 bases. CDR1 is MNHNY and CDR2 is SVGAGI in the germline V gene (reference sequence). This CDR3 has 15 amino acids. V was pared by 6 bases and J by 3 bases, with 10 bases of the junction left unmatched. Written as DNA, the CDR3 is TGTGCCAGCAGGTTTGGAATAGCGGGGCACTACGAGCAGTACTTC. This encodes CASRFGIAGHYEQYF.

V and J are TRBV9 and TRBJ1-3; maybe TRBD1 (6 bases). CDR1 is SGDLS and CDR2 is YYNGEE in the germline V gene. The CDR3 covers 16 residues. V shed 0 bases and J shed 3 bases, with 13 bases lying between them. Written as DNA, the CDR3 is TGTGCCAGCAGCGTAGAGGGGGAGGGAATTGGAAACACCATATATTTT. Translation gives CASSVEGEGIGNTIYF.

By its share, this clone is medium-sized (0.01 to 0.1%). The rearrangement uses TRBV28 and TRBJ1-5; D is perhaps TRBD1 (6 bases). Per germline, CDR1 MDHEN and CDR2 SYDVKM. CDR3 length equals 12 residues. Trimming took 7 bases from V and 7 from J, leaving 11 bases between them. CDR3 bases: TGTGCCAGCAATCAGGGGTTACAGCCCCAGCATTTT. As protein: CASNQGLQPQHF.

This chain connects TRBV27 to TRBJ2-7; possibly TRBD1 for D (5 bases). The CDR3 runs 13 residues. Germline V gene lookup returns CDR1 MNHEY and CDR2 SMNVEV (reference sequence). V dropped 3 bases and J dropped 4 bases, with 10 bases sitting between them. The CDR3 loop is CASSFSQGYEQYF. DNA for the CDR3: TGTGCCAGCAGTTTCTCCCAGGGTTACGAGCAGTACTTC.

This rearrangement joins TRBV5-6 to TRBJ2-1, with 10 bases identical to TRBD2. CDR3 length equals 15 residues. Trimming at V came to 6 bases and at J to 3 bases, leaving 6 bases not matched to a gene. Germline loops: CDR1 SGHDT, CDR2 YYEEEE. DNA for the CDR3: TGTGCCAGCACCAACGGACTAGCGGTCTACAATGAGCAGTTCTTC. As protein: CASTNGLAVYNEQFF.

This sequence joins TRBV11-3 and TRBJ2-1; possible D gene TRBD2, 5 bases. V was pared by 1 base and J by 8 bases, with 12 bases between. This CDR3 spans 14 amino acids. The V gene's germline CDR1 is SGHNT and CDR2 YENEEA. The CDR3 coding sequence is TGTGCCAGCAGCTTAGTGGCGGGTGGCGATGAGCAGTTCTTC. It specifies CASSLVAGGDEQFF.

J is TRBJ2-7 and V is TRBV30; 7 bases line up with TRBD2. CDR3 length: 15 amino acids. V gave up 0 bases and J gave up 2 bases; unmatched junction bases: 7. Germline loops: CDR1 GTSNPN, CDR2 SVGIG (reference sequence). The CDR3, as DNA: TGTGCCTGGAGTGTACTCCCTAGCGGAACCTACGAGCAGTACTTC. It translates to CAWSVLPSGTYEQYF.